This T cell receptor (beta chain) was sequenced during a study of OX40 agonist ivuxolimab in advanced cancers. Findings of the study overall: The mean number of expanded clones was higher in CD8+ T cells than in CD4+. Dosing at 0.1 to 3.0 mg/kg was accompanied by clonal expansion of CD4+ and CD8+ blood T cells by week 6.

Profiled with immunoSEQ multiplex PCR; TCRdb holds only in-frame clones, not every one. Of over 50,000 clones in the sample, around 92% were seen once. The CDR3 covers 17 residues. Of note for this clone: Its antigen is as yet unknown.

This receptor was taken from an adult with an advanced solid tumor such as melanoma, head and neck, liver or kidney cancer. The rearrangement links TRBV21-1 to TRBJ2-5; the table assigns TRBD2, which was not confirmed against the DNA. TRBV21-1 is recorded as a pseudogene. The material was CD4+ or CD8+ T cells sorted from blood, obtained in a trial of the OX40 agonist ivuxolimab. The CDR3 reads CASSMTSGGGYQETQYF. The DNA for the CDR3 is TGTGCCAGCAGCATGACTAGCGGGGGAGGGTACCAAGAGACCCAGTACTTC.